The present TCR beta chain was sequenced within a study of blood T cell repertoires in COVID-19. As for the study in general: The cDNA or gDNA used as material had been derived from T cells, B-cell-depleted T cells, or PBMCs.

The assay was immunoSEQ multiplex PCR, and TCRdb's table has in-frame clones only and misses some. The table records nearly 200,000 clones, approximately 87% of them present only once. The sample was peripheral blood. The source of this sequence is a woman aged 65 to 85 with acute or convalescent COVID-19.

The CDR3 DNA reads TGTGCCAGCAGTGCGGGACTAGCGGGAATTGAGCAGTTCTTC. Translating gives CASSAGLAGIEQFF. The V and J genes are TRBV2 and TRBJ2-1, with 13 positions matching TRBD2. The CDR3 consists of 14 residues. Germline CDR1 SNHLY, CDR2 FYNNEI. J was trimmed by 9 bases and V by 4 bases; bases with no gene match: 3. The full variable domain, in which reference TRBV2 and TRBJ2-1 provide the parts outside the CDR3, is EPEVTQTPSHQVTQMGQEVILRCVPISNHLYFYWYRQILGQKVEFLVSFYNNEISEKSEIFDDQFSVERPDGSNFTLKIRSTKLEDSAMYFCASSAGLAGIEQFFGPGTRLTVL.